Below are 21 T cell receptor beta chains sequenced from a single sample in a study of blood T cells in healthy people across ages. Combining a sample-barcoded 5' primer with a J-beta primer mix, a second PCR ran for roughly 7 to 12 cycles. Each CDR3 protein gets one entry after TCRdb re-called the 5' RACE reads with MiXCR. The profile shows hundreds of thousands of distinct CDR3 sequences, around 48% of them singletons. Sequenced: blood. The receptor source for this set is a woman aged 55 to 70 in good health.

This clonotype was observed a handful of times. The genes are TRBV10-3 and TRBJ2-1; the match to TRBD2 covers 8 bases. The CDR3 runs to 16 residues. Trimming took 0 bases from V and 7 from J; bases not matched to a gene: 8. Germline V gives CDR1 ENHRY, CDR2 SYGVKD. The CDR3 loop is CAISESGSGTRNEQFF. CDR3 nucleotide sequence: TGTGCCATCAGTGAGTCAGGTAGCGGGACCCGTAATGAGCAGTTCTTC.

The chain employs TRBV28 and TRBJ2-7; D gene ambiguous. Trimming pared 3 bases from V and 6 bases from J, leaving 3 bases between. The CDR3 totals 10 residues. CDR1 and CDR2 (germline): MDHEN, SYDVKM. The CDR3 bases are TGTGCCAGCAGTTTGTCCGAGCAGTACTTC. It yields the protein CASSLSEQYF.

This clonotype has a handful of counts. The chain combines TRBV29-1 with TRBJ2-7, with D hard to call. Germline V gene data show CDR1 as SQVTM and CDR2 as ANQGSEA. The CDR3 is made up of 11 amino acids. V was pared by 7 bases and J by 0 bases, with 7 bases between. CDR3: CSATDSYEQYF. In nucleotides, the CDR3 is TGCAGCGCTACAGACTCCTACGAGCAGTACTTC.

The CDR3 region is CASGYSNGYGYTF. CDR3 DNA: TGTGCCAGCGGATACTCGAACGGCTATGGCTACACCTTC. J is TRBJ1-2 and V is TRBV27, with unresolved D. The CDR3 is made up of 13 amino acids. V was cut by 8 bases and J by 4 bases, with 14 bases left in between. Germline V gene lookup returns CDR1 MNHEY and CDR2 SMNVEV (reference sequence).

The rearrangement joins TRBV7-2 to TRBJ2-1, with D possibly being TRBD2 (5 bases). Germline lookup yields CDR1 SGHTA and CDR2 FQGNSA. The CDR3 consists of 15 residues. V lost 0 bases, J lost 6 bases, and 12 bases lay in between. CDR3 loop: CASSLAGAVINEQFF. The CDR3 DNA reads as TGTGCCAGCAGCTTAGCGGGAGCGGTGATCAATGAGCAGTTCTTC.

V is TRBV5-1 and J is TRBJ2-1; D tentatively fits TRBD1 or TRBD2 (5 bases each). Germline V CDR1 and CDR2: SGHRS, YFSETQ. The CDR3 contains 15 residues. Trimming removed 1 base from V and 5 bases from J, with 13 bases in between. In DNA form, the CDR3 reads TGCGCCAGCAGCTTGAGCGAAGGGACCCACAATGAGCAGTTCTTC. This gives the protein CASSLSEGTHNEQFF. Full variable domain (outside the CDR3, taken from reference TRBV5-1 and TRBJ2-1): KAGVTQTPRYLIKTRGQQVTLSCSPISGHRSVSWYQQTPGQGLQFLFEYFSETQRNKGNFPGRFSGRQFSNSRSEMNVSTLELGDSALYLCASSLSEGTHNEQFFGPGTRLTVL.

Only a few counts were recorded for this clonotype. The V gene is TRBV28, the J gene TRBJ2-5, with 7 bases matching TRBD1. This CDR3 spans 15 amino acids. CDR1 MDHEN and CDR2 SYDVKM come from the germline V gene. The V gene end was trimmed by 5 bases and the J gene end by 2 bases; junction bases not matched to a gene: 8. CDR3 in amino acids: CASSVPQGEQETQYF. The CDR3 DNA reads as TGTGCCAGCAGTGTACCTCAGGGGGAACAAGAGACCCAGTACTTC.

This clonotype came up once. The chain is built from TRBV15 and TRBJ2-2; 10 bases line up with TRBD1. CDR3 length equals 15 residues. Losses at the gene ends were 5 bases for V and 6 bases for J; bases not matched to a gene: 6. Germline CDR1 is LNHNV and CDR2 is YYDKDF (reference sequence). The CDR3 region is CATSRGQGMAGELFF. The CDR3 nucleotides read TGTGCCACCAGCCGGGGACAGGGGATGGCCGGGGAGCTGTTTTTT.

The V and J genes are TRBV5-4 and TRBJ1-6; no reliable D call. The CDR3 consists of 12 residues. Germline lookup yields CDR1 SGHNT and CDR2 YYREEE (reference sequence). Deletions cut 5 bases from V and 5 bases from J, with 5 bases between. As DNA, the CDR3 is TGTGCCAGCAGATATGATAATTCACCCCTCCACTTT. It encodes CASRYDNSPLHF.

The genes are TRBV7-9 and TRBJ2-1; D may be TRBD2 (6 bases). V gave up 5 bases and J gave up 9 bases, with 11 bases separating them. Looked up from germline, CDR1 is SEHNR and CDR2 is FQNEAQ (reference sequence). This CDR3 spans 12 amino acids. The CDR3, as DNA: TGTGCCAGCAGCATTCAGGGAGGTGAGCAGTTCTTC. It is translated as CASSIQGGEQFF.

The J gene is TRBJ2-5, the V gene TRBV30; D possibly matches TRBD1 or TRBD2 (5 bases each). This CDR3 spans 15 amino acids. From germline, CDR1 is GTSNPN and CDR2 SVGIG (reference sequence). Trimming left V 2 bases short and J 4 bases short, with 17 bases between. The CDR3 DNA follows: TGTGCCTGGAGTAAAAATCTAGGGGCGGGAGAGACCCAGTACTTC. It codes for CAWSKNLGAGETQYF.

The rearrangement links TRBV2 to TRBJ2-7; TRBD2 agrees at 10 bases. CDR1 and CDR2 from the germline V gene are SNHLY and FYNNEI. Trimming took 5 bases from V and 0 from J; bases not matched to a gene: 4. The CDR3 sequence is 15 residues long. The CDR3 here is CASSRLAGISYEQYF. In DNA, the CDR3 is TGTGCCAGCAGTAGACTAGCGGGCATCTCCTACGAGCAGTACTTC.

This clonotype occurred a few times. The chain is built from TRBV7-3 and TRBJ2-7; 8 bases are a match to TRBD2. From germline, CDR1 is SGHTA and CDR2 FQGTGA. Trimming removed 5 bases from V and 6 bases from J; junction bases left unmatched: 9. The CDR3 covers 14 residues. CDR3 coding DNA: TGTGCCAGCAGCCCCGGGACTAGGGGTGGCGAGCAGTACTTC. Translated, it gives CASSPGTRGGEQYF.

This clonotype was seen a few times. In DNA form, the CDR3 reads TGTGCCAGTAAATTTACAGGGGGCTCTGGGGCCAACGTCCTGACTTTC. It specifies CASKFTGGSGANVLTF. The chain links TRBV28 to TRBJ2-6; 8 positions agree with TRBD1. The germline V gene encodes CDR1 MDHEN and CDR2 SYDVKM. Losses at the gene ends were 9 bases for V and 0 bases for J; bases not matched to a gene: 7. CDR3 length: 16 residues.

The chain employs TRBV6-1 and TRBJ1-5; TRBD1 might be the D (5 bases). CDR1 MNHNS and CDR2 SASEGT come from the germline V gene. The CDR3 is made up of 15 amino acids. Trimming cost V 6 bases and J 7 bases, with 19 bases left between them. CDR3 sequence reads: CASSSKGIGQQPQHF. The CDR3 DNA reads TGTGCCAGCAGCTCTAAGGGGATAGGGCAGCAGCCCCAGCATTTT.

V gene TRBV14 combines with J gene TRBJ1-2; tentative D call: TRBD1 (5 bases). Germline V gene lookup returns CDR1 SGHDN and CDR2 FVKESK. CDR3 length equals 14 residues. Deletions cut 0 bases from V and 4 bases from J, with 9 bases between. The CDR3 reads CASSQDWGGYGYTF. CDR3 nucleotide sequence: TGTGCCAGCAGCCAAGATTGGGGGGGCTATGGCTACACCTTC.

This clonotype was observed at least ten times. The chain's CDR3 is CASSFPGEETQYF. Here the CDR3 DNA reads TGCGCCAGCAGCTTCCCAGGAGAAGAGACCCAGTACTTC. This chain joins TRBV5-1 and TRBJ2-5; D gene ambiguous. The germline V gene has CDR1 SGHRS and CDR2 YFSETQ. V lost 2 bases and J lost 3, with 8 bases in between. The CDR3 runs to 13 residues.

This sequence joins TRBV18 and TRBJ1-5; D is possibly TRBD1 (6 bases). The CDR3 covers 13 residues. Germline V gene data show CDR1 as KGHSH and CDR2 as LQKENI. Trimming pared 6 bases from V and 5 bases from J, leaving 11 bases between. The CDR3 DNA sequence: TGTGCCAGCTCTCCGGCAGGGGATCAGCCCCAGCATTTT. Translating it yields CASSPAGDQPQHF.

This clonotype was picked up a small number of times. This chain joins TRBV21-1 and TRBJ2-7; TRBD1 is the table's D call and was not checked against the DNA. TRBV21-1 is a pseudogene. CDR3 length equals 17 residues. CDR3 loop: CASSPRDRLTTSYEQYF. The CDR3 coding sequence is TGTGCCAGCAGCCCTCGGGACAGACTAACGACCTCCTACGAGCAGTACTTC.

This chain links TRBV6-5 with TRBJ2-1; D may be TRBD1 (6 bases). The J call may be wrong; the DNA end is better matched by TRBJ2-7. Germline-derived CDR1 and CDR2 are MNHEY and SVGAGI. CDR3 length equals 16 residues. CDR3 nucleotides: TGTGCCAGCAGTTCATACAGGGCCCACTCCTACAATGAGCAGTACTTC. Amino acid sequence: CASSSYRAHSYNEQYF.

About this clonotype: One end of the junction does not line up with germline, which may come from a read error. The DNA of the CDR3 is TGTACCAGCAGTGCTCAGCCCCGAAGGAATGAGCAGTTCTTC. It translates to CTSSAQPRRNEQFF. The chain combines TRBV6-1 with TRBJ2-1; D unresolved. CDR3 length equals 14 residues. CDR1 MNHNS and CDR2 SASEGT come from the germline V gene.